This paragraph reports one TCR beta chain. The entry originates in a study of blood T cell repertoires in COVID-19. On the study more broadly: Sources were T cells, B-cell-depleted T cells, or PBMCs; the material itself was cDNA or gDNA.

Enrolment of Seattle patients took place during active infection, and they were followed longitudinally. As processed by the authors: Scientists estimated how many nucleated cells there were by amplifying reference gene primers. Produced via immunoSEQ multiplex PCR; TCRdb's table is partial and in-frame only. V, J and clone size derive from that table, while D and trimming were established from the DNA sequence. Here the sample spans about 230,000 clones, 85% to 90% being singletons. The origin of this receptor is a man aged 50 to 59 with COVID-19, enrolled during active disease. Specimen: peripheral blood.

The CDR3 sequence: CASSLARTSEAFF. Written as DNA, the CDR3 is TGTGCCAGCAGCTTAGCGCGAACCTCTGAAGCTTTCTTT. This chain connects TRBV7-2 to TRBJ1-1; D is unclear. This CDR3 has 13 residues. Trimming removed 0 bases from V and 6 bases from J, with 8 bases in between. Germline lookup yields CDR1 SGHTA and CDR2 FQGNSA.